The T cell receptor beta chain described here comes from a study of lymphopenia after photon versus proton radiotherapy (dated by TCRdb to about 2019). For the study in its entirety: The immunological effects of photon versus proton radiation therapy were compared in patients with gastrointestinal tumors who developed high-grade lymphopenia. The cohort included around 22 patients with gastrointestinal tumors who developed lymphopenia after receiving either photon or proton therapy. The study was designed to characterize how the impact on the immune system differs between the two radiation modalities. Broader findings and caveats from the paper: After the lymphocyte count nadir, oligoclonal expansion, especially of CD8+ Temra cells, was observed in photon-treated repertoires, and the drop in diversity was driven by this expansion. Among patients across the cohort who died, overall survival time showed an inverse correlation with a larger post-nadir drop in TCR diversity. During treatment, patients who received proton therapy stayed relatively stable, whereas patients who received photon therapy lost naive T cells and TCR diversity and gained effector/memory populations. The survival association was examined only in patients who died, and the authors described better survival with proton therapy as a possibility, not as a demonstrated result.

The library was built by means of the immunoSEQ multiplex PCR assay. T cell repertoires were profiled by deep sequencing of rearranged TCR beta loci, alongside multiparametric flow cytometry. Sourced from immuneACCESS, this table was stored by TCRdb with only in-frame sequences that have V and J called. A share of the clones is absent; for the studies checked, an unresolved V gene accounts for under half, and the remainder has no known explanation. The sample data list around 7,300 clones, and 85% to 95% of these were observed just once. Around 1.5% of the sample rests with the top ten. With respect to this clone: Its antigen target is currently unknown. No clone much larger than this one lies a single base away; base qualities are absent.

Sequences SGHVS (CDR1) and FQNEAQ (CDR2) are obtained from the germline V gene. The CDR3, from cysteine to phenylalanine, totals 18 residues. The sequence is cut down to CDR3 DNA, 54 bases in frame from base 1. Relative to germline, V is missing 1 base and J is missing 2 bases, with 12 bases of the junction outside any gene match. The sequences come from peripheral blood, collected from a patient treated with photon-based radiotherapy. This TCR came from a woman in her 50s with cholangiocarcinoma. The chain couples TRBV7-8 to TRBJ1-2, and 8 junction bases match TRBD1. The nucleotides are TGTGCCAGCAGCTTAGGGAGGATTACTCGACAGGGGAACTATGGCTACACCTTC. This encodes CASSLGRITRQGNYGYTF.